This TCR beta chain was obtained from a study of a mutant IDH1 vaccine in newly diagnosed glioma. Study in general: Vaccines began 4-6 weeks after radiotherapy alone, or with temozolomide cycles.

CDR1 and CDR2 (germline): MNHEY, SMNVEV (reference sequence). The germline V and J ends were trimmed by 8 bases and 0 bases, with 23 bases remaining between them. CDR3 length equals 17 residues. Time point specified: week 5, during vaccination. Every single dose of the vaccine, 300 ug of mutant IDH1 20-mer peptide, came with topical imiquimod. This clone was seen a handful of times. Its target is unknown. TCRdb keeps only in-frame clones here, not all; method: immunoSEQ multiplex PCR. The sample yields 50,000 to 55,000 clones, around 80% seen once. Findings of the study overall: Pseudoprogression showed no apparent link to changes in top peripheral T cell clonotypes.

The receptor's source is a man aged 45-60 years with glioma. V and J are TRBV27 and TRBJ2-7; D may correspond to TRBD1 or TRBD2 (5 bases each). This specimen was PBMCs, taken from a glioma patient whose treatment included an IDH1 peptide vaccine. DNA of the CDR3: TGTGCCAGCGCTCCCCTTACAGTTTGGGGGAGCTCCTACGAGCAGTACTTC. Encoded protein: CASAPLTVWGSSYEQYF.